This TCR beta chain was identified in a study of shared clonotypes between healthy human individuals. Study context: Plates per donor: three CD4 naive, three CD4 memory, two CD8 naive, one CD8 memory. Study results and limitations: Across four donors, naive CD4 shared around 5.1%, naive CD8 under 4%, memory CD4 roughly 2.4%, memory CD8 over 0.3%.

A remark on this clone: The antigen is undetermined.

The donors, all of them Caucasian adults, lived in Nashville, Tennessee. TCRdb's table, derived via immunoSEQ multiplex PCR, lists solely in-frame clones and lacks some. The data contain more than 850,000 clones, 75% to 80% of them singletons. The TCR sequence derives from a man younger than 35 in good health. Some clones in this sample may be carry-over from other donors' samples. The specimen sequenced was memory CD4+ T cells from PBMCs. Documented subset: CD45RA-negative fraction.

CDR3 sequence (DNA): TGCGCCAGCAGCCCCGGGACTAGCGGGAGCGGGCAGTTCTTC. It codes for CASSPGTSGSGQFF. The chain combines TRBV5-1 with TRBJ2-1, with 14 bases that match TRBD2. The junction had 6 bases not matched to a gene; V was cut back by 4 bases and J by 12 bases. The germline V gene encodes CDR1 SGHRS and CDR2 YFSETQ. There are 14 residues in the CDR3.